The clone carrying this TCR beta chain is a singleton in its sample. Germline CDR1 reads SGHVS; CDR2 reads FQNEAQ. Trimming took 1 base from V and 9 from J, leaving 16 bases between them. The CDR3 is 15 residues long. This entry belongs to a study of blood T cell repertoires in COVID-19. In the study overall: Sites across the United States, Italy and Spain contributed samples from acute and convalescent COVID-19. PBMCs, B-cell-depleted T cells, or T cells provided the cDNA or gDNA that made up the material.

Source study methods: Reference gene primer amplification gave estimated nucleated cell counts. Assay: immunoSEQ multiplex PCR; the TCRdb copy retains only in-frame clones and omits some. V, J and clone size are those of that table, while D and trimming were read from the DNA. The sample carries 45,000 to 65,000 clones, 75% to 80% recorded once. This TCR was sampled from a human donor in a cohort sampled during active COVID-19. What was sequenced was peripheral blood. The rearrangement links TRBV7-8 to TRBJ2-1, with D perhaps matching TRBD2 (6 bases). CDR3 in amino acids: CASSLVGQAGGEQFF. CDR3 nucleotide sequence: TGTGCCAGCAGCTTAGTTGGGCAGGCCGGGGGTGAGCAGTTCTTC. Full variable domain (rest looked up from reference TRBV7-8 and TRBJ2-1): GAGVSQSPRYKVAKRGQDVALRCDPISGHVSLFWYQQALGQGPEFLTYFQNEAQLDKSGLPSDRFFAERPEGSVSTLKIQRTQQEDSAVYLCASSLVGQAGGEQFFGPGTRLTVL.